A selection of T cell receptor beta chains follows, all from one sample in a study of sequential checkpoint blockade in melanoma. Method: immunoSEQ multiplex PCR; TCRdb's copy keeps in-frame clones and lacks some. The data hold 650 to 800 clones, with approximately 22% observed a single time. The source was tumor tissue (inferred from file names), collected from a patient given nivolumab and ipilimumab in sequence. The receptor source for this set is a human donor with melanoma. Each CDR3 is given with its conserved first and last residue. A D gene is named only where the DNA matches it firmly. Not every row has a clone size; where given, it reads once, few, many or a size class.

>-|TRBV6-8|TRBJ2-2|TRBD1
CASSSPGTVNTGELFF
TGTGCCAGCAGTTCTCCCGGGACAGTTAACACCGGGGAGCTGTTTTTT
>medium-sized|TRBV11-3|TRBJ2-3|TRBD1
CASSLVSVQGRTDTQYF
TGTGCCAGCAGCTTGGTCTCGGTACAGGGGCGCACAGATACGCAGTATTTT
>-|TRBV18|TRBJ2-5|TRBD1
CASSPTDRGRQETQYF
TGTGCCAGCTCACCAACGGACAGGGGCCGCCAAGAGACCCAGTACTTC
>medium-sized|TRBV11-3|TRBJ2-1|TRBD1
CASSLSRQGSNEQFF
TGTGCCAGCAGCTTGTCAAGACAGGGAAGTAATGAGCAGTTCTTC
>few|TRBV6-7|TRBJ1-2|-
CASSEEFGYTF
TGTGCCAGCAGTGAAGAATTTGGCTACACCTTC
>-|TRBV6-1|TRBJ2-7|-
CASSEGSGNSNEQYF
TGTGCCAGCAGTGAAGGTTCTGGCAACTCGAACGAGCAGTACTTC
>-|TRBV6-8|TRBJ1-5|-
CASSDLGTSRNQPQHF
TGTGCCAGCAGTGACTTAGGGACGTCCCGCAATCAGCCCCAGCATTTT
>-|TRBV10-2|TRBJ1-5|-
CASSPDGGKGNQPQHF
TGCGCCAGCAGTCCCGACGGGGGTAAGGGCAATCAGCCCCAGCATTTT
>-|TRBV29-1|TRBJ1-5|TRBD1
CSVEATGNGNQPQHF
TGCAGCGTTGAGGCGACAGGGAATGGCAATCAGCCCCAGCATTTT
>medium-sized|TRBV11-3|TRBJ2-7|-
CASSRGWDNSYEQYF
TGTGCCAGCAGCCGTGGCTGGGACAACTCCTACGAGCAGTACTTC
>few|TRBV9|TRBJ2-2|TRBD2
CARSVVAGGAGRTGELFF
TGTGCCCGCAGCGTAGTCGCGGGGGGGGCGGGACGCACCGGGGAGCTGTTTTTT
>medium-sized|TRBV11-3|TRBJ1-6|TRBD1
CASSLAGARTGSPLHF
TGTGCCAGCAGCTTGGCAGGGGCGAGGACAGGTTCACCCCTCCACTTT
>-|TRBV6-8|TRBJ2-1|-
CASSAGVGSYNEQFF
TGTGCCAGCAGCGCAGGGGTTGGGTCCTACAATGAGCAGTTCTTC
>few|TRBV9|TRBJ2-3|-
CASSNTAWFTDTQYF
TGTGCCAGCAGTAATACCGCGTGGTTCACAGATACGCAGTATTTT
>-|TRBV6-8|TRBJ2-3|-
CASSTTGHHTDTQYF
TGTGCCAGCAGCACTACGGGTCACCACACAGATACGCAGTATTTT
>few|TRBV15|TRBJ2-3|-
CAIGAGRSTDTQYF
TGTGCCATCGGAGCGGGCCGTAGCACAGATACGCAGTATTTT
>-|TRBV19|TRBJ2-5|-
CASSMGQGPETQYF
TGTGCCAGTAGTATGGGCCAGGGACCAGAGACCCAGTACTTC
>few|TRBV25-1|TRBJ2-1|-
CASSGGSLMQFF
TGTGCCAGCAGTGGGGGGAGCCTGATGCAGTTCTTC
>few|TRBV12-5|TRBJ1-5|-
CASGAQGQPQHF
TGTGCTAGTGGCGCTCAGGGACAGCCCCAGCATTTT
>-|TRBV6-8|TRBJ2-7|TRBD1
CASRLTGAGGEQYF
TGTGCCAGCAGACTGACAGGGGCCGGAGGCGAGCAGTACTTC
>-|TRBV5-1|TRBJ2-2|-
CASSWWTSTNTGELFF
TGCGCCAGCAGTTGGTGGACATCTACGAACACCGGGGAGCTGTTTTTT
>few|TRBV6-4|TRBJ2-3|-
CASSSLYTQYF
TGTGCCAGCAGTTCGCTATATACGCAGTATTTT
>few|TRBV15|TRBJ2-5|TRBD1
CATSRLGQAQETQYF
TGTGCCACCAGCAGACTGGGACAGGCGCAAGAGACCCAGTACTTC
>medium-sized|TRBV6-8|TRBJ1-3|-
CASSYQFHPGDAGNTIYF
TGTGCCAGCAGTTACCAATTTCACCCAGGGGACGCTGGAAACACCATATATTTT
>-|TRBV6-7|TRBJ2-4|-
CASSPEGQGRAKNIQYF
TGTGCCAGCAGCCCCGAAGGGCAGGGCAGAGCCAAAAACATTCAGTACTTC
>-|TRBV6-8|TRBJ2-2|TRBD1
CAISGTGGVTGELFF
TGTGCCATCAGTGGGACAGGGGGCGTCACCGGGGAGCTGTTTTTT
>few|TRBV4-1|TRBJ2-7|-
CASSPDFSGYEQYF
TGCGCCAGCAGCCCGGACTTTAGCGGCTACGAGCAGTACTTC